The 17 T cell receptor beta chains in this list originate from one sample, sequenced in a study of TIL therapy for anti-PD-1-resistant metastatic lung cancer. This was the immunoSEQ v3 assay. Using immunoSEQ multiplex PCR, the repertoire was profiled, and TCRdb retains in-frame clones only, with some absent. This repertoire shows fewer than 60,000 clones, 86% found once; its top ten account for approximately 5%. Time point denoted: pre-treatment sample, taken before nivolumab and TIL therapy. The material sequenced was blood, taken at baseline. The receptors were gathered from a person aged 30 to 80 with non-small cell lung cancer.

This chain joins TRBV10-3 and TRBJ1-6; D may be TRBD1 (6 bases). Germline V gene data show CDR1 as ENHRY and CDR2 as SYGVKD. With 2 bases removed from V and 7 bases from J, the gap between germline ends came to 24 bases. CDR3 size: 19 residues. DNA for the CDR3: TGTGCCATCAGTGAGCTAGCTGGGGGGACACCCACTGGCAATTCACCCCTCCACTTT. It encodes CAISELAGGTPTGNSPLHF.

This clone came up a few times. The chain couples TRBV2 to TRBJ2-2, with D perhaps TRBD1 (5 bases). The CDR3 extends over 15 amino acids. V lost 7 bases and J lost 5, with 17 bases in between. The germline CDR1 and CDR2 sequences are SNHLY and FYNNEI. CDR3 DNA sequence: TGTGCCAGCACATCCCAGCCAAGGGGAACCGGGGAGCTGTTTTTT. Amino acids: CASTSQPRGTGELFF.

The chain combines TRBV27 with TRBJ2-2; 8 bases are shared with TRBD2. The CDR3 is 16 residues long. Germline values: CDR1 MNHEY, CDR2 SMNVEV (reference sequence). V gave up 4 bases and J gave up 6 bases; unmatched junction bases: 10. CDR3 in amino acids: CASSSGTSGIAGELFF. As DNA, the CDR3 is TGTGCCAGCAGTTCGGGTACTAGCGGTATCGCCGGGGAGCTGTTTTTT.

This clone was picked up a small number of times. J is TRBJ1-5 and V is TRBV30; D gene uncertain. The V gene's germline CDR1 is GTSNPN and CDR2 SVGIG (reference sequence). This CDR3 spans 12 amino acids. Deletions cut 2 bases from V and 2 bases from J, with 4 bases between. CDR3 sequence reads: CAWSQGNQPQHF. CDR3 sequence (DNA): TGTGCCTGGAGTCAGGGCAATCAGCCCCAGCATTTT.

The chain carries TRBV5-4 and TRBJ1-5, with 10 bases identical to TRBD1. V lost 5 bases, J lost 4 bases, and 3 bases stayed unmatched. The V gene's germline CDR1 is SGHNT and CDR2 YYREEE (reference sequence). The CDR3 spans 14 residues. CDR3 DNA: TGTGCCAGCAGTATGGACAGGGGGAATCAGCCCCAGCATTTT. Translating gives CASSMDRGNQPQHF.

The chain is built from TRBV4-1 and TRBJ1-4; the D gene is possibly TRBD1 (5 bases). This CDR3 is 15 amino acids long. CDR1 and CDR2 (germline): MGHRA, YSYEKL. V was clipped by 1 base and J by 5 bases, with 11 bases between them. In DNA form, the CDR3 reads TGCGCCAGCAGCCAAGGCTTTGGGGCGAATGAAAAACTGTTTTTT. Its protein product is CASSQGFGANEKLFF.

The chain uses TRBV24-1 and TRBJ2-1; weak D call: TRBD2 (5 bases). The V end was cut by 2 bases, the J end by 2 bases, with 9 bases between. Looked up from germline, CDR1 is KGHDR and CDR2 is SFDVKD. CDR3 length: 15 amino acids. CDR3 protein: CATSDSPGTYNEQFF. DNA for the CDR3: TGTGCCACCAGTGATTCCCCGGGAACCTACAATGAGCAGTTCTTC.

The V and J genes are TRBV7-2 and TRBJ2-3; D is ambiguous. The V end lost 2 bases, the J end lost 6 bases, and 6 bases lay between the germline ends. The CDR3 extends over 12 amino acids. Germline V lookup: CDR1 SGHTA, CDR2 FQGNSA. CDR3 in amino acids: CASSLSRDTQYF. In DNA form, the CDR3 reads TGTGCCAGCAGCTTATCGCGGGATACGCAGTATTTT.

The V call is TRBV12-3 or TRBV12-4, the J call TRBJ1-3; D is unresolved. With 6 bases removed from V and 8 bases from J, the gap between germline ends came to 8 bases. The CDR3 sequence is 11 residues long. The CDR3 DNA is TGTGCCAGCAGCCCTTGGGACACCATATATTTT. Residues: CASSPWDTIYF.

V and J are TRBV2 and TRBJ2-1, with TRBD1 as a possible D gene (6 bases). CDR1 and CDR2 (germline): SNHLY, FYNNEI. CDR3 size: 12 residues. V was cut by 5 bases and J by 7 bases, with 9 bases left in between. The CDR3 loop reads CASSLQGNEQFF. The CDR3 bases are TGTGCCAGCAGTTTACAGGGAAATGAGCAGTTCTTC.

CDR3 sequence (DNA): TGTGCCAGCAGCTCGCGATACGAGCAGTACTTC. It translates to CASSSRYEQYF. This sequence joins TRBV3-1 (or the pseudogene TRBV3-2) and TRBJ2-7; D not resolved. This CDR3 is 11 amino acids long. Germline V lookup: CDR1 LGHDT, CDR2 YNNKEL (reference sequence). The ends were cut back, 5 bases at V and 4 bases at J, with 6 bases in the middle.

The chain employs TRBV7-9 and TRBJ2-2; D not certain. Germline CDR1 and CDR2: SEHNR and FQNEAQ (reference sequence). The CDR3 sequence is 14 residues long. Trimming cost V 7 bases and J 0 bases, with 9 bases left between them. CDR3: CASTRTANTGELFF. In nucleotides, the CDR3 is TGTGCCAGCACTCGGACGGCGAACACCGGGGAGCTGTTTTTT.

This clone was seen more than once but under ten times. The chain couples TRBV12-3 or TRBV12-4 to TRBJ1-6; D not resolved. This CDR3 has 13 amino acids. V was cut by 3 bases and J by 7 bases, with 7 bases left in between. The DNA of the CDR3 is TGTGCCAGCAGTTTTTTGGGGAATTCACCCCTCCACTTT. This gives the protein CASSFLGNSPLHF.

In its sample, this clone was seen once. The rearrangement uses TRBV6-6 and TRBJ1-6, with D possibly being TRBD1 (6 bases). In germline, CDR1 is MNHNY, CDR2 SVGAGI (reference sequence). With 3 bases removed from V and 10 bases from J, the gap between germline ends came to 13 bases. The CDR3 is made up of 14 amino acids. CDR3 in amino acids: CASSYSGHRSPLHF. In DNA form, the CDR3 reads TGTGCCAGCAGTTATTCGGGACATAGATCACCCCTCCACTTT.

The sample holds one count of this clone. This rearrangement joins TRBV7-2 to TRBJ2-1; D is possibly TRBD1 (6 bases). Germline V CDR1 and CDR2: SGHTA, FQGNSA. V was trimmed by 5 bases and J by 0 bases, leaving 11 bases between them. CDR3 length: 15 amino acids. The CDR3: CASSIRQASYNEQFF. CDR3 DNA sequence: TGTGCCAGCAGCATTAGACAGGCCTCCTACAATGAGCAGTTCTTC.

This chain joins TRBV21-1 and TRBJ2-3; the DNA was not compared with TRBD1, the D call given in the table. TRBV21-1 is tagged as a pseudogene. The CDR3 covers 16 residues. The CDR3 DNA reads as TGTGCCAGCAGCAAACCCAGGGCCTTGGACGTAGATACGCAGTATTTT. Its translation: CASSKPRALDVDTQYF.

The chain links TRBV9 to TRBJ1-6; 11 nucleotides align to TRBD1. The germline V gene encodes CDR1 SGDLS and CDR2 YYNGEE. The junction had 7 bases not matched to a gene; V was cut back by 4 bases and J by 10 bases. The CDR3 sequence is 15 residues long. This chain's CDR3 is CASSRGQGEGSPLHF. The DNA for the CDR3 is TGTGCCAGCAGCCGGGGACAGGGGGAAGGATCACCCCTCCACTTT.